This T cell receptor beta chain was captured by sequencing in a study of Ad26.COV2.S vaccination and SARS-CoV-2 variants. Across the study: The authors gave Ad26.COV2.S intramuscularly, either once or twice 56 days apart.

In regard to this clone: Its antigen is not known.

General study results and limits: A substantial breadth of spike-specific CD8+ and CD4+ T cell responses after vaccination has been reported.

From germline, CDR1 is GTSNPN and CDR2 SVGIG (reference sequence). CDR3 length: 16 amino acids. The V gene end was trimmed by 5 bases and the J gene end by 0 bases; junction bases not matched to a gene: 10. This table comes from immunoSEQ multiplex PCR, and its TCRdb copy is limited to in-frame clones, with some not included. The data show hundreds of thousands of clones, roughly 89% seen once. Treatment: roughly 20 received Ad26.COV2.S at low or high dose, single or two shots; about 5 received placebo; per-sample allocation not given. Material that was analyzed had been drawn on day 63 after the first vaccine or placebo injection.

This TCR came from a person between 18 and 59 years old who received the Ad26.COV2.S COVID-19 vaccine or a placebo. V gene TRBV30 combines with J gene TRBJ1-3, with 7 bases identical to TRBD1. This material consisted of peripheral blood, taken in a trial of Ad26.COV2.S vaccine versus placebo. The CDR3 is CAWYPGTAVSGNTIYF. The DNA of the CDR3 is TGTGCCTGGTACCCCGGGACAGCGGTCTCTGGAAACACCATATATTTT.